These T cell receptor beta chains were read from a single sample in a study of CD8+ T cells in alopecia areata. Using immunoSEQ multiplex PCR, the repertoire was profiled, and TCRdb retains in-frame clones only, with some absent. There are about 190,000 clones in the sample; 64% occur only once, and more than 3.5% lies in the top ten. This specimen consisted of CD4+ T cells sorted from blood, obtained at week 4, from a patient treated with tofacitinib. Receptors were obtained from a human donor with alopecia areata. The CDR3 runs from the conserved cysteine through the conserved F or W. A D gene is named only where the DNA matches it firmly. The listing skips clone size in some rows; elsewhere it reads once, few, many or a size class.

size	V	J	D	CDR3	DNA
NA	TRBV5-1	TRBJ2-7	NA	CASTDSYEQYF	TGCGCCAGCACCGACTCCTACGAGCAGTACTTC
NA	TRBV29-1	TRBJ1-4	NA	CSPRVGDEKLFF	TGCAGCCCCCGGGTGGGGGATGAAAAACTGTTTTTT
NA	TRBV6-5	TRBJ1-6	NA	CASSEAWDSPLHF	TGTGCCAGCAGTGAGGCCTGGGATTCACCCCTCCACTTT
once	TRBV30	TRBJ2-7	NA	CAWSVQYF	TGTGCCTGGAGCGTCCAATACTTC
few	TRBV13	TRBJ2-5	NA	CASSLVGRGQETQYF	TGTGCCAGCAGCTTAGTAGGCAGGGGACAAGAGACCCAGTACTTC
NA	TRBV5-1	TRBJ2-3	NA	CASSRESLGTQYF	TGCGCCAGCAGCCGCGAAAGCCTTGGTACGCAGTATTTT
NA	TRBV5-1	TRBJ2-3	NA	CASHFGPVNSADTQYF	TGCGCCAGCCACTTTGGACCAGTCAATTCGGCAGATACGCAGTATTTT
NA	TRBV18	TRBJ1-1	NA	CASSPPGGTEAFF	TGTGCCAGCTCTCCCCCCGGGGGGACTGAAGCTTTCTTT
NA	TRBV7-2	TRBJ2-1	NA	CASSFDYREQFF	TGTGCCAGCAGCTTTGACTATAGGGAGCAGTTCTTC
few	TRBV29-1	TRBJ1-1	NA	CSVVSGANTEAFF	TGCAGCGTTGTGAGCGGGGCCAACACTGAAGCTTTCTTT
few	TRBV7-6	TRBJ1-6	TRBD1	CASSLQTGIYSPLHF	TGTGCCAGCAGCCTCCAGACAGGGATTTATTCACCCCTCCACTTT
NA	TRBV29-1	TRBJ2-1	NA	CSVDYGPSPNEQFF	TGCAGCGTTGATTACGGCCCAAGTCCCAATGAGCAGTTCTTC
NA	TRBV10-1	TRBJ2-5	TRBD1	CASGTFGEGGEETQYF	TGCGCCAGCGGGACATTTGGAGAAGGGGGCGAAGAGACCCAGTACTTC
NA	TRBV7-2	TRBJ2-1	NA	CASSFRLGANFVEQFF	TGTGCCAGCAGCTTTAGACTAGGTGCGAATTTTGTTGAGCAGTTCTTC
once	TRBV4-3	TRBJ2-3	TRBD2	CASSQEAGGRNTDTQYF	TGCGCCAGCAGCCAAGAAGCGGGGGGGCGCAACACAGATACGCAGTATTTT
NA	TRBV2	TRBJ1-2	NA	CASSGRIYGYTF	TGTGCCAGCTCGGGACGGATCTATGGCTACACCTTC
NA	TRBV11-2	TRBJ1-3	NA	CASSLGLTTSGNTIYF	TGTGCCAGCAGCTTAGGCCTCACGACCTCTGGAAACACCATATATTTT